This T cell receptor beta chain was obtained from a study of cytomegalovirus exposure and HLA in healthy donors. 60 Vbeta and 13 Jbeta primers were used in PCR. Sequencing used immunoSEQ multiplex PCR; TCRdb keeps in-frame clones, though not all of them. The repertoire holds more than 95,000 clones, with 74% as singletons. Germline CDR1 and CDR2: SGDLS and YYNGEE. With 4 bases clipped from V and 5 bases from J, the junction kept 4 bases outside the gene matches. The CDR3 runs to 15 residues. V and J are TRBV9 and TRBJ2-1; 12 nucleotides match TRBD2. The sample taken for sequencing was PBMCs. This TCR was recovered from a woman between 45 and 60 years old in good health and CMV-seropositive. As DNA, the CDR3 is TGTGCCAGCAGCCCACGACTAGCGGGGGACAATGAGCAGTTCTTC. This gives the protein CASSPRLAGDNEQFF.